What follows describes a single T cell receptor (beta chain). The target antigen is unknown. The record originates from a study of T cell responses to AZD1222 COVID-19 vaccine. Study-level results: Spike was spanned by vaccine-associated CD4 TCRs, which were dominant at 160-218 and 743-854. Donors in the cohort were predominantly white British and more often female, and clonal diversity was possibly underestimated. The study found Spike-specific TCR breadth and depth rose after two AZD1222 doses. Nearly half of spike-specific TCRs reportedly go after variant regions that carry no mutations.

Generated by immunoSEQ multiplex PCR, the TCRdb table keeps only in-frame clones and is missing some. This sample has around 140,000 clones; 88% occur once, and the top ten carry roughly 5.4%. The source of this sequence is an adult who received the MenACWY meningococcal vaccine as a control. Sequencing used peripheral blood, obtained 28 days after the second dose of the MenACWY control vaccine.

CDR3 region: CASSPSGRRSEQYF. CDR3 coding DNA: TGCGCCAGCAGCCCTTCCGGGAGAAGGAGCGAGCAGTACTTC. J is TRBJ2-7 and V is TRBV10-2; weak D call: TRBD2 (6 bases). Per germline, CDR1 WSHSY and CDR2 SAAADI. The CDR3 loop spans 14 amino acids. V lost 6 bases and J lost 6, with 18 bases in between.